The following is a TCR beta chain sequence with its context. The antigen it binds to is not known. Per-base qualities were not stored, and no clone one base away is much larger. Including cysteine and phenylalanine, the CDR3 has 14 amino acids. Only the CDR3 region is kept as DNA, spanning 42 bases read in frame from base 1. Sequences SGHTA (CDR1) and FQGNSA (CDR2) are obtained from the germline V gene. The junction shows trimming of 5 bases on V and 4 bases on J, and the gene matches do not reach 7 bases of it. This sample was included in a study of memory CD4+ T cells and cytomegalovirus serostatus (dated by TCRdb to about 2019). About the study as a whole: The cohort included some 35 healthy adults from Belgium, of whom 9 were CMV seropositive and 24 were CMV seronegative. CD4+ memory TCRbeta repertoires of a Belgian cohort with known cytomegalovirus serostatus were sequenced in order to replicate a published TCR-based CMV serostatus classifier. General study outcomes and caveats: The results were interpreted as suggesting that the CMV-associated TCR signature is mostly present in the CD4+ memory repertoire. Unlike the original study, which covered naive and memory CD4+ and CD8+ populations, the Belgian study sequenced only CD4+CD45RO+ memory cells. Of under 200 previously reported CMV-associated TCRbeta sequences, around 67 appeared in the CD4+ memory repertoires, each in one to five individuals. CMV serostatus prediction reached a median bootstrapped AUC of 0.95 with the original framework and just under 0.92 with a US-trained random forest. The original-framework classifier achieved a median bootstrapped AUC of 0.95 with a 95% CI of 0.76-1.00 on the Belgian cohort.

The Quick-DNA Microprep Kit was used to extract genomic DNA from the sorted cells. Amplification of TCRbeta DNA was done with the immunoSEQ hsTCRbeta kit, following the protocol from the manufacturer. An Illumina MiSeq instrument was used to sequence the TCRbeta libraries. The authors processed their data as follows. Following removal of out-of-frame sequences, some 2 million distinct TCRbeta sequences were retained, with an average of around 70,000 per individual. Two values were used to score each individual: the count of about 150 previously reported CMV-associated TCRbeta sequences and the total count of productive distinct TCRbeta sequences. A beta-binomial model was reimplemented in Python, and scikit-learn random forests with default parameters were trained on US cohort data. Classifier performance on the Belgian cohort was reported as the median AUC with percentile confidence intervals calculated over 10,000 bootstrap iterations. In its TCRdb copy, this immuneACCESS table keeps in-frame sequences only and misses some clones. Where compared with another copy, unresolved V genes explain less than half of these, and the others have no known cause. The V and J calls and the clone size are those of that table, but D and trimming were determined from the DNA. The sample records fewer than 40,000 clones, roughly 85% of which are singletons. The leading ten clones occupy roughly 5% of the sample.

Single viable CD3+CD4+CD8-CD45RO+ cells were sorted as memory CD4+ T cells on a FACSAria II. CMV serostatus was determined using a Roche Elecsys assay that detects serum IgG against CMV pp150, pp28, p38 and p52. After the samples were thawed, total CD4+ T cells were enriched through positive selection using CD4 magnetic microbeads. The samples came from a different study that was designed specifically to examine the CD4+ T cell memory repertoire. Peripheral blood mononuclear cells were isolated and cryopreserved following standard operating procedures; serum was stored at -80 °C. Staining used CD3-PerCP (BW264/56), CD4-APC (RPA-T4), CD45RO-PE (UCHT1) and CD8-Pacific Orange (3B5) antibodies, with Sytox blue excluding non-viable cells.

This sequence uses TRBV7-2 and TRBJ1-1, with TRBD1 matching 7 junction bases. This clonotype originated in an adult in good health and CMV-seropositive. Material for sequencing was memory CD4+ T cells from blood. The CDR3 has the sequence CASSPAGGVTEAFF. The nucleotide sequence is TGTGCCAGCAGCCCAGCAGGGGGGGTCACTGAAGCTTTCTTT.